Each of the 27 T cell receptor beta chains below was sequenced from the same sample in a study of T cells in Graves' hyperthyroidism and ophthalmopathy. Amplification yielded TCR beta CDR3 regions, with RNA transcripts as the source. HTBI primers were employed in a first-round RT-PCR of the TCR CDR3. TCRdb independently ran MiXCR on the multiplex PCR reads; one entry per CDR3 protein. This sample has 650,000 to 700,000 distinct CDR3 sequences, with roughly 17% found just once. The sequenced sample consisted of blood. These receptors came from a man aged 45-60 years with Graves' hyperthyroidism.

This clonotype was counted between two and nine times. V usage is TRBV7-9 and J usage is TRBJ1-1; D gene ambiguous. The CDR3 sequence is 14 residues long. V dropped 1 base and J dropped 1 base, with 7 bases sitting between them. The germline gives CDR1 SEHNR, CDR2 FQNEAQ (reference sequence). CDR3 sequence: CASSLVQSNTEAFF. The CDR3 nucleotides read TGTGCCAGCAGCTTAGTACAGTCGAACACTGAAGCTTTCTTT.

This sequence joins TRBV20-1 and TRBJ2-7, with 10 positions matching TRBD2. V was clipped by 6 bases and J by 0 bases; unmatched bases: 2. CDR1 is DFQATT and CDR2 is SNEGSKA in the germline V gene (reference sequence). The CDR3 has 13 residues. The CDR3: CSASGRASYEQYF. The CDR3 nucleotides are TGCAGTGCCAGCGGGAGGGCCTCCTACGAGCAGTACTTC.

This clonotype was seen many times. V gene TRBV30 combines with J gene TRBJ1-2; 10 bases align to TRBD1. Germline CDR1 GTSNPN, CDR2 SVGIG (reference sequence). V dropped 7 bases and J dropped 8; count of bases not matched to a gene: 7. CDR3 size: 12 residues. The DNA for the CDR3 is TGTGCCTCACGATGGGACAGGGGAGGCTACACCTTC. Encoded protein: CASRWDRGGYTF.

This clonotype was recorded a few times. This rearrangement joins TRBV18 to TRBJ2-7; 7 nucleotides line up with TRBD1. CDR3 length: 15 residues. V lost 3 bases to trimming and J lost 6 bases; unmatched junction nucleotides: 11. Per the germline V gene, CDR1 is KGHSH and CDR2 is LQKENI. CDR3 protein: CASSPQRQGGSEQYF. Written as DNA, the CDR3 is TGTGCCAGCTCACCTCAACGACAGGGTGGGTCCGAGCAGTACTTC.

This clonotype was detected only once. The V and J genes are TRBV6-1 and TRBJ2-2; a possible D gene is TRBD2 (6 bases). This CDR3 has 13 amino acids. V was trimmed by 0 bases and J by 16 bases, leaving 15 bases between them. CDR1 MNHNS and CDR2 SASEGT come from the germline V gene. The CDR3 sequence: CASSEASSGRPFF. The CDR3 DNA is TGTGCCAGCAGTGAAGCATCTTCCGGGAGACCGTTTTTT.

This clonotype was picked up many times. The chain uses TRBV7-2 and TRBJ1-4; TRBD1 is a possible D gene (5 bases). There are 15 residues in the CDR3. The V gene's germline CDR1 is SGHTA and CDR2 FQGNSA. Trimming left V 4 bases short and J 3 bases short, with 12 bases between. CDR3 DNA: TGTGCCAGCAGCTCGAGGGGAGATCCTAATGAAAAACTGTTTTTT. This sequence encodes CASSSRGDPNEKLFF.

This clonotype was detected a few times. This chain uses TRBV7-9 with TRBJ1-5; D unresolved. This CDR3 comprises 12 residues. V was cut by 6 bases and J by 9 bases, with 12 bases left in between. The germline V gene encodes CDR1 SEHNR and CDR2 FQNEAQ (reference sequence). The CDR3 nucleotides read TGTGCCAGCAGTTTCGGTGATCGGCCCCAGCATTTT. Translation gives CASSFGDRPQHF.

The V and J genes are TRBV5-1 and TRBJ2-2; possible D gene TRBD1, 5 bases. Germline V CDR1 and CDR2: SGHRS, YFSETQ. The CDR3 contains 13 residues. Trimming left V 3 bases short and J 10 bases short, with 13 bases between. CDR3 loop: CASSYEQAEELFF. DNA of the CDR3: TGCGCCAGCAGCTACGAACAGGCCGAGGAGCTGTTTTTT.

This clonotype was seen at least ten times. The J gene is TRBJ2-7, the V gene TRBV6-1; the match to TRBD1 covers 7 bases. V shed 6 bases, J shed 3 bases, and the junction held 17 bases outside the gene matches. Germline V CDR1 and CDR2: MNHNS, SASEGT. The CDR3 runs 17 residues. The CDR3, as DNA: TGTGCCAGCAGCTTACTTTTGACAGGGCCGTCTGGCTACGAGCAGTACTTC. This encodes CASSLLLTGPSGYEQYF.

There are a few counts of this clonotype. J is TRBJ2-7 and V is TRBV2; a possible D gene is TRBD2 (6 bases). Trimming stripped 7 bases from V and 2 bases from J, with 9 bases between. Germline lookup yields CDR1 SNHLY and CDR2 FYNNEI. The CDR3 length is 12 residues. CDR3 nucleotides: TGTGCCAGCACTAGCGAGACCTACGAGCAGTACTTC. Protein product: CASTSETYEQYF.

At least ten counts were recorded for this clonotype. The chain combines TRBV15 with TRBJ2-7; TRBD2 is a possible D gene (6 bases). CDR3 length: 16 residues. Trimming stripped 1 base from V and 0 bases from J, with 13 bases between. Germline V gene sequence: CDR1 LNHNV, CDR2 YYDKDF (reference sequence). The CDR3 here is CATSRGVAAHSYEQYF. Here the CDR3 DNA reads TGTGCCACCAGCAGAGGAGTAGCGGCCCACTCCTACGAGCAGTACTTC.

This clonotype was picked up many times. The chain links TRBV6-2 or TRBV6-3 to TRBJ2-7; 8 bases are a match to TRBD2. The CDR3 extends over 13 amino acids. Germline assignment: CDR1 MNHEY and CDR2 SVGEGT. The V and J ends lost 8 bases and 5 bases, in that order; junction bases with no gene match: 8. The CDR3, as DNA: TGTGCCAGCGGACAGCGGGGGCACCACGAGCAGTACTTC. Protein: CASGQRGHHEQYF.

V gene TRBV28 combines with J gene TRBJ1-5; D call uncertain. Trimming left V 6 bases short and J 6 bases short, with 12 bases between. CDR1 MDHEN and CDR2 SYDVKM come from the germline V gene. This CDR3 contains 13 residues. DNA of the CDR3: TGTGCCAGCAGCCAAAGATGGGTTCAGCCCCAGCATTTT. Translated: CASSQRWVQPQHF.

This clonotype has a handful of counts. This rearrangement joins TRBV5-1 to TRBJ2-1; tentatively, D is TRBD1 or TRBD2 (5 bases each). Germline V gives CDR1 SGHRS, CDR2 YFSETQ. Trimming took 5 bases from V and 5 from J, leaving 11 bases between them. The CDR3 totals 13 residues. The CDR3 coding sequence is TGCGCCAGCAGAGGGGACCCTAACAATGAGCAGTTCTTC. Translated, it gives CASRGDPNNEQFF.

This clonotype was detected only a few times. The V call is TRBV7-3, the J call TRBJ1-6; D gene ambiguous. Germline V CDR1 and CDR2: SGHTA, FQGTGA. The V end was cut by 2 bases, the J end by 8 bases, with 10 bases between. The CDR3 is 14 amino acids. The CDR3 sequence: CASSLVGKDSPLHF. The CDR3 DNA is TGTGCCAGCAGCTTAGTCGGGAAGGATTCACCCCTCCACTTT.

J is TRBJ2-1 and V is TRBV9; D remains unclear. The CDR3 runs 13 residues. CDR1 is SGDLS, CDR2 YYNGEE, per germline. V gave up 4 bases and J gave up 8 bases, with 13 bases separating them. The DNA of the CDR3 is TGTGCCAGCAGCACCCCGGGTATATATGAGCAGTTCTTC. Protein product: CASSTPGIYEQFF.

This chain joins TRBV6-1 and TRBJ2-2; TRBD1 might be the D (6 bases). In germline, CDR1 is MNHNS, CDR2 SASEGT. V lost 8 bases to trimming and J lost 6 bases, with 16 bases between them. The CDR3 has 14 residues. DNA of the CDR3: TGTGCCAGCCGAAGACAGGAGGCGGCCGGGGAGCTGTTTTTT. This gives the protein CASRRQEAAGELFF.

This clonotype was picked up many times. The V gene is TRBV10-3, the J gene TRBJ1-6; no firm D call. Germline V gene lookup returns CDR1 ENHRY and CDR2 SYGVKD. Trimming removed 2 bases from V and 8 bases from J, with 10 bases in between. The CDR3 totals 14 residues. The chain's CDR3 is CAISERTHYSPLHF. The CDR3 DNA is TGTGCCATCAGTGAGCGGACCCACTATTCACCCCTCCACTTT.

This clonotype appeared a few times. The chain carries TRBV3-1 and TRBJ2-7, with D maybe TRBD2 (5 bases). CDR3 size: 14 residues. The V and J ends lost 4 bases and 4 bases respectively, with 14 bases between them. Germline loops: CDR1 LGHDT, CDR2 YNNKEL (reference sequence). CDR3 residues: CASSRTDSTYEQYF. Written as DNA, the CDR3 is TGTGCCAGCAGCCGGACTGATTCCACATACGAGCAGTACTTC.

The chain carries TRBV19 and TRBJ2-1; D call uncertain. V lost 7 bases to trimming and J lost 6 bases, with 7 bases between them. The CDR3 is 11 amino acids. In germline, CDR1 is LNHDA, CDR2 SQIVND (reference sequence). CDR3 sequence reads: CASTSSNEQFF. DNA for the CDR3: TGTGCCAGTACCTCGAGCAATGAGCAGTTCTTC.

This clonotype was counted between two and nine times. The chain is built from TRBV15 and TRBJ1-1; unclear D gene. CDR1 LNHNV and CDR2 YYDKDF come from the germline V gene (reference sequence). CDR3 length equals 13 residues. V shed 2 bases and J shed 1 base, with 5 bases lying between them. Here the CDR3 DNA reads TGTGCCACCAGCAGACCCGGGAACACTGAAGCTTTCTTT. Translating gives CATSRPGNTEAFF.

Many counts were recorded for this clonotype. Here the CDR3 DNA reads TGCAGTGCTAGACTCCTCGAGGACGAGCAGTACTTC. Translation: CSARLLEDEQYF. The chain links TRBV20-1 to TRBJ2-7, with unresolved D. CDR1 DFQATT and CDR2 SNEGSKA come from the germline V gene (reference sequence). The V end lost 2 bases, the J end lost 5 bases, and 10 bases lay between the germline ends. The CDR3 length is 12 residues.

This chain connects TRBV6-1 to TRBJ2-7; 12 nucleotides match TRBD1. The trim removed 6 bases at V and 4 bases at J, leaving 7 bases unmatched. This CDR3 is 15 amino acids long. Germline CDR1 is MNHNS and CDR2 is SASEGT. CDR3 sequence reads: CASRPGTGGDYEQYF. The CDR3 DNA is TGTGCCAGCAGGCCCGGGACAGGGGGCGATTACGAGCAGTACTTC.

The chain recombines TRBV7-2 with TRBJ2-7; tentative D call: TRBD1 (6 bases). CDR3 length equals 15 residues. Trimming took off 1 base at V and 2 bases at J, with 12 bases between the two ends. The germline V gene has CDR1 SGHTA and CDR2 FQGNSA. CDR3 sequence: CASSLDRELTYEQYF. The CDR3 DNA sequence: TGTGCCAGCAGCTTAGACAGGGAATTAACCTACGAGCAGTACTTC.

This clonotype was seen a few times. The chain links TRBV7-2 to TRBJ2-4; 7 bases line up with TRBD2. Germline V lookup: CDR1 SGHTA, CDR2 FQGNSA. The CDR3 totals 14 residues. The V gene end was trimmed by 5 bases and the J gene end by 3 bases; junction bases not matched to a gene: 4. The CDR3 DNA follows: TGTGCCAGCAGCGAAGGGAGGGACAAAAACATTCAGTACTTC. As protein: CASSEGRDKNIQYF. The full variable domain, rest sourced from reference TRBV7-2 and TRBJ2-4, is GAGVSQSPSNKVTEKGKDVELRCDPISGHTALYWYRQSLGQGLEFLIYFQGNSAPDKSGLPSDRFSAERTGGSVSTLTIQRTQQEDSAVYLCASSEGRDKNIQYFGAGTRLSVL.

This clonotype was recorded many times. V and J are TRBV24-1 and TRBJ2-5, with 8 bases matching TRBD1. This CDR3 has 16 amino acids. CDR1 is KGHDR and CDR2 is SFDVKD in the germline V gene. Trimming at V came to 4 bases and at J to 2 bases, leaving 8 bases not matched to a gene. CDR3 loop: CATSEAGQGWQETQYF. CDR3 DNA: TGTGCCACCAGTGAGGCCGGACAGGGATGGCAAGAGACCCAGTACTTC.

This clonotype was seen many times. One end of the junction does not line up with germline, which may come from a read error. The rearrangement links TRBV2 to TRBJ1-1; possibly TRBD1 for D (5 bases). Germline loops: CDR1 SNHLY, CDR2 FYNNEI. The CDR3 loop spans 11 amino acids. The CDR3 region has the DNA TGTGTCAGCCTTGACAGTTCGGCAGCTTTCTTT. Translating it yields CVSLDSSAAFF.